The rows below give T cell receptor beta chains drawn from one sample of a study of spatial heterogeneity in lung cancer. TCRdb re-called the 5' RACE reads through MiXCR, storing one row per CDR3 protein. This table holds under 2,500 distinct CDR3 sequences, about 12% found once. This sample comprised normal lung tissue next to the tumor, obtained at surgery. Receptors originate from a female donor with early-stage non-small cell lung cancer. Each CDR3 is given with its conserved first and last residue. Each record gives: CDR3 DNA, CDR3 protein, J gene, clone size, V gene, D gene. D genes are given only for firm matches. Clone sizes are given selectively: once, few, many, or a class where the clone is expanded.

DNA: TGTGCCAGCAGTTTTAGGGAGAACACTGAAGCTTTCTTT; CDR3: CASSFRENTEAFF; J: TRBJ1-1; size: medium-sized; V: TRBV6-2/TRBV6-3; D: -
DNA: TGTGCCTGGAGGGGGACAGGGCGGAACACCGGGGAGCTGTTTTTT; CDR3: CAWRGTGRNTGELFF; J: TRBJ2-2; size: medium-sized; V: TRBV30; D: TRBD1
DNA: TGTGCCAGCAGCTTACTCTCCGCTGGGGCCAACGTCCTGACTTTC; CDR3: CASSLLSAGANVLTF; J: TRBJ2-6; size: medium-sized; V: TRBV13; D: -
DNA: TGTGCCAGCAGCGACGACGGGTGGTCTGGGGCCAACGTCCTGACTTTC; CDR3: CASSDDGWSGANVLTF; J: TRBJ2-6; size: large; V: TRBV2; D: -
DNA: TGTGCCATCAGTGGGAGCGGGGAGGGGACCCAGTACTTC; CDR3: CAISGSGEGTQYF; J: TRBJ2-5; size: medium-sized; V: TRBV10-3; D: TRBD2
DNA: TGCAGCGTCACTCAGGGTAGCTACGAGCAGTACTTC; CDR3: CSVTQGSYEQYF; J: TRBJ2-7; size: medium-sized; V: TRBV29-1; D: -
DNA: TGCAGTGCTAGCACAATGGGCGGGGGGCTCAAAGAGACCCAGTACTTC; CDR3: CSASTMGGGLKETQYF; J: TRBJ2-5; size: -; V: TRBV20-1; D: TRBD2
DNA: TGTGCCAGCAGTGATAGGAGGGGCTCTGAGCAGTTCTTC; CDR3: CASSDRRGSEQFF; J: TRBJ2-1; size: medium-sized; V: TRBV6-1; D: -
DNA: TGTGCCAGCAGCTTGTCTGGGGAGCTGTTTTTT; CDR3: CASSLSGELFF; J: TRBJ2-2; size: -; V: TRBV7-6; D: -
DNA: TGTGCCAGCACCCCCGGGACAGGGTACAATCAGCCCCAGCATTTT; CDR3: CASTPGTGYNQPQHF; J: TRBJ1-5; size: medium-sized; V: TRBV3-1; D: TRBD1
DNA: TGTGCCAGCAGCAACCCGGGACTAGCTCCCAGCTCCTACAATGAGCAGTTCTTC; CDR3: CASSNPGLAPSSYNEQFF; J: TRBJ2-1; size: -; V: TRBV9; D: TRBD2
DNA: TGTGCCATCAGTGTACCGGGACAGGGGATACGAGAGCAGTACTTC; CDR3: CAISVPGQGIREQYF; J: TRBJ2-7; size: -; V: TRBV10-3; D: TRBD1
DNA: TGTGCCAGCACCGGGACTAGCGGTAATAGCGAGCAGTACTTC; CDR3: CASTGTSGNSEQYF; J: TRBJ2-7; size: -; V: TRBV7-6; D: TRBD2
DNA: TGCAGCGGGCAAGTCGGGACAGTTCACACAGATACGCAGTATTTT; CDR3: CSGQVGTVHTDTQYF; J: TRBJ2-3; size: medium-sized; V: TRBV29-1; D: TRBD1
DNA: TGTGCCATCAGTGAGGCGGTCGGCACTGAAGCTTTCTTT; CDR3: CAISEAVGTEAFF; J: TRBJ1-1; size: medium-sized; V: TRBV10-3; D: -
DNA: TGTGCCAGCAGCCCGGGACCCTTCTATGAGCAGTTCTTC; CDR3: CASSPGPFYEQFF; J: TRBJ2-1; size: -; V: TRBV9; D: -
DNA: TGTGCCAGTTTCGGTACCAATCAGCCCCAGCATTTT; CDR3: CASFGTNQPQHF; J: TRBJ1-5; size: medium-sized; V: TRBV19; D: -
DNA: TGTGCCAGCAGCGTAGACGCACAGAACAATGAGCAGTTCTTC; CDR3: CASSVDAQNNEQFF; J: TRBJ2-1; size: medium-sized; V: TRBV9; D: -
DNA: TGTGCCAGTAGTATCTACGGACAGGGCCAGCAGTACTTC; CDR3: CASSIYGQGQQYF; J: TRBJ2-7; size: -; V: TRBV19; D: TRBD1
DNA: TGTGCCAGTAGGACAGGGGGGCAGCCCCAGCATTTT; CDR3: CASRTGGQPQHF; J: TRBJ1-5; size: few; V: TRBV19; D: TRBD1
DNA: TGTGCCAGCAGCCTTAACTCACAGGGATCTCAGCCCCAGCATTTT; CDR3: CASSLNSQGSQPQHF; J: TRBJ1-5; size: -; V: TRBV7-2; D: -
DNA: TGCAGTGCTAGAGCCAGTCAGGGGGACTACGAGCAGTACTTC; CDR3: CSARASQGDYEQYF; J: TRBJ2-7; size: many; V: TRBV20-1; D: TRBD1
DNA: TGTGCCAGCAGCCAAGATTTCGGGGTGGTTAATTCACCCCTCCACTTT; CDR3: CASSQDFGVVNSPLHF; J: TRBJ1-6; size: medium-sized; V: TRBV14; D: -
DNA: TGCGCCAGCAGTCAATACCACAGGGGGTCTATGAACACTGAAGCTTTCTTT; CDR3: CASSQYHRGSMNTEAFF; J: TRBJ1-1; size: medium-sized; V: TRBV23-1; D: TRBD1
DNA: TGTGCCAGCAGCTCGATAGGGGCTAGCGGGGGTGATGAGCAGTTCTTC; CDR3: CASSSIGASGGDEQFF; J: TRBJ2-1; size: few; V: TRBV7-8; D: TRBD2
DNA: TGTGCCAGCAGTTCGCAGCGGGGGGGCGCTTATGAGCAGTTCTTC; CDR3: CASSSQRGGAYEQFF; J: TRBJ2-1; size: many; V: TRBV11-2; D: TRBD2
DNA: TGTGCCAGCAGCTTGGAGGTGGCCGGGGAGCTGTTTTTT; CDR3: CASSLEVAGELFF; J: TRBJ2-2; size: large; V: TRBV5-5; D: -
DNA: TGTGCCAGCAGTTTATCGTGGACCCCGAGAGATACGCAGTATTTT; CDR3: CASSLSWTPRDTQYF; J: TRBJ2-3; size: few; V: TRBV27; D: -
DNA: TGTGCCAGCAGGGGCGGGGGCCTGAACACCGGGGAGCTGTTTTTT; CDR3: CASRGGGLNTGELFF; J: TRBJ2-2; size: -; V: TRBV5-5; D: -
DNA: TGCGCCAGCAGCTTGGGTTTGTACCAAGAGACCCAGTACTTC; CDR3: CASSLGLYQETQYF; J: TRBJ2-5; size: large; V: TRBV5-1; D: -
DNA: TGCAGTGCAAACCTGGGGACACCTGAAGCTTTCTTT; CDR3: CSANLGTPEAFF; J: TRBJ1-1; size: medium-sized; V: TRBV20-1; D: -
DNA: TGCAGTGCTAGTTCGGAGGGAACTTCACCCCTCCACTTT; CDR3: CSASSEGTSPLHF; J: TRBJ1-6; size: large; V: TRBV20-1; D: -
DNA: TGTGCCAGCAGCGTAACCAGCGGTCGAGCTGAGACCCAGTACTTC; CDR3: CASSVTSGRAETQYF; J: TRBJ2-5; size: many; V: TRBV9; D: -
DNA: TGTGCCAGCAGTTACGGAGAGACCCAGTACTTC; CDR3: CASSYGETQYF; J: TRBJ2-5; size: medium-sized; V: TRBV6-2/TRBV6-3; D: -
DNA: TGCGCCAGCAGCTTGGGATCCGGGAGCAATCAGCCCCAGCATTTT; CDR3: CASSLGSGSNQPQHF; J: TRBJ1-5; size: medium-sized; V: TRBV5-1; D: -
DNA: TGCGCCAGCAGTCACACGAACACCGGGGAGCTGTTTTTT; CDR3: CASSHTNTGELFF; J: TRBJ2-2; size: medium-sized; V: TRBV23-1; D: -